This entry features one T cell receptor (beta chain) sequence. Its target is not known. This entry belongs to a study of T cells after yellow fever vaccination. General study results and limits: Compared with primary, the secondary response was weaker and peaked at day 5, not 15. The bulk population could contribute abundant contaminating clonotypes to FACS-sorted repertoires.

This CDR3 contains 12 residues. Germline CDR1 reads SEHNR; CDR2 reads FQNEAQ (reference sequence). V dropped 11 bases and J dropped 7; count of bases not matched to a gene: 6. From the 5' RACE reads, TCRdb called clonotypes with MiXCR, one entry per CDR3 protein. Of some 160,000 distinct CDR3 sequences in the sample, roughly 8.8% were seen once. The chain is built from TRBV7-9 and TRBJ2-1; 9 bases are a match to TRBD1. This material consisted of CD8+ T cells sorted from PBMCs, taken 45 days after the yellow fever booster vaccination. This receptor was identified in a man younger than 35 who received the YFV17D yellow fever vaccine. The CDR3 reads CAEGTGLNEQFF. CDR3 nucleotide sequence: TGTGCCGAGGGGACAGGGTTGAATGAGCAGTTCTTC.